This T cell receptor (beta chain) appears in the sequencing data of a study of blood T cell repertoires in COVID-19. Clones were sequenced by immunoSEQ multiplex PCR, and TCRdb holds only the in-frame ones, with some missing. The sample includes about 180,000 clones, roughly three quarters of them seen just once. The CDR3 contains 14 residues. The germline V and J ends were trimmed by 1 base and 4 bases, with 10 bases remaining between them. From germline, CDR1 is SGHDN and CDR2 FVKESK. Followed longitudinally, the Seattle patients had been enrolled during active infection. The chain carries TRBV14 and TRBJ1-1; D gene ambiguous. Sequences were obtained from peripheral blood. The receptor was isolated from a woman older than 75 with COVID-19, enrolled during active disease. CDR3 sequence reads: CASSQVSGITEAFF. The DNA of the CDR3 is TGTGCCAGCAGCCAAGTATCGGGGATCACTGAAGCTTTCTTT.